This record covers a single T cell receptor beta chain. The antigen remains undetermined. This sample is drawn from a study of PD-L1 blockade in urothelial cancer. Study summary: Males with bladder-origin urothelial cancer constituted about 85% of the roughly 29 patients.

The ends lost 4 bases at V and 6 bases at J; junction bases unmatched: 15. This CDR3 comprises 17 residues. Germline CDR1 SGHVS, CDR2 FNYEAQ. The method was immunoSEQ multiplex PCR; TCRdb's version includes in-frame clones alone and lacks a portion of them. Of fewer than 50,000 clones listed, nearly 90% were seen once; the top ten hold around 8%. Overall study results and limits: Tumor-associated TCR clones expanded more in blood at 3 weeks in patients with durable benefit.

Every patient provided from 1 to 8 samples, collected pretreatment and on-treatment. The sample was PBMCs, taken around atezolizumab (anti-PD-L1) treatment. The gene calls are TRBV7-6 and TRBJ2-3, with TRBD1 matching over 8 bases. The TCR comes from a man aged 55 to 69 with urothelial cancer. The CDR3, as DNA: TGTGCCAGCAGCTCCCTCTTCAGGGGGCATTATATGGATACGCAGTATTTT. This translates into CASSSLFRGHYMDTQYF.